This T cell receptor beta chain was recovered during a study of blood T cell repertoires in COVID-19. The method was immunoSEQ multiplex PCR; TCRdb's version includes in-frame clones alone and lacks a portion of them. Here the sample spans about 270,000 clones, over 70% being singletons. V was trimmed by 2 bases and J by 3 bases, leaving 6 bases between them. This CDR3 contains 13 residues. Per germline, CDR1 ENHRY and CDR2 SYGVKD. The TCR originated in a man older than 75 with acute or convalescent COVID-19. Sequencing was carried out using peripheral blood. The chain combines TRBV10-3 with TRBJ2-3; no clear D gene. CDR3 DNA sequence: TGTGCCATCAGTGAGACAGTAACAGATACGCAGTATTTT. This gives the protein CAISETVTDTQYF.